These 10 T cell receptor beta chains were sequenced from one sample in a study of cytomegalovirus exposure and HLA in healthy donors. 60 Vbeta and 13 Jbeta primers were used in PCR. Data came from immunoSEQ multiplex PCR; TCRdb stores just in-frame clones and leaves some out. The table includes roughly 100,000 clones, over 75% detected once. The sample comprised PBMCs. These TCRs come from a man aged 40-49 years in good health and CMV-seropositive.

The chain carries TRBV5-1 and TRBJ2-1, with a weak D call TRBD2 (6 bases). CDR1 is SGHRS, CDR2 YFSETQ, per germline. V was clipped by 2 bases and J by 1 base, with 7 bases between them. This CDR3 spans 14 amino acids. This CDR3 is CASSLGGSYNEQFF. The DNA for the CDR3 is TGCGCCAGCAGCTTAGGAGGGTCCTACAATGAGCAGTTCTTC.

The chain combines TRBV18 with TRBJ2-3; TRBD2 matches 13 bases. The CDR3 sequence is 18 residues long. From germline, CDR1 is KGHSH and CDR2 LQKENI. Trimming at V came to 1 base and at J to 1 base, leaving 5 bases not matched to a gene. CDR3 DNA: TGTGCCAGCTCACCACTTACCGGGACTAGCGGGGGCACAGATACGCAGTATTTT. Translating it yields CASSPLTGTSGGTDTQYF.

This chain uses TRBV28 with TRBJ1-2; D ambiguous. Between the trimmed V and J ends, which lost 9 bases and 8 bases, there was a span of 16 bases. This CDR3 comprises 12 residues. The germline V gene encodes CDR1 MDHEN and CDR2 SYDVKM. CDR3 amino acids: CASTQAPGGYTF. CDR3 in DNA: TGTGCCAGTACTCAGGCGCCTGGGGGCTACACCTTC.

The chain combines TRBV11-3 with TRBJ2-2; D gene unclear. In germline, CDR1 is SGHNT, CDR2 YENEEA. V shed 3 bases and J shed 5 bases, with 4 bases lying between them. CDR3 length equals 12 residues. The CDR3 bases are TGTGCCAGCAGCTTTCAAACCGGGGAGCTGTTTTTT. Translated, it gives CASSFQTGELFF.

The genes are TRBV6-1 and TRBJ1-6; unclear D gene. The CDR3 loop spans 14 amino acids. Trimming removed 8 bases from V and 6 bases from J, with 14 bases in between. The germline V gene has CDR1 MNHNS and CDR2 SASEGT. The CDR3 DNA follows: TGTGCCAGCCTCCAGGTAACCGGTAATTCACCCCTCCACTTT. Protein: CASLQVTGNSPLHF.

The chain couples TRBV29-1 to TRBJ2-7, with D perhaps TRBD1 (6 bases). The CDR3 is 13 residues long. Germline V gene lookup returns CDR1 SQVTM and CDR2 ANQGSEA. Trimming took 7 bases from V and 0 from J, leaving 13 bases between them. Here the CDR3 reads CSAADRSSYEQYF. In DNA, the CDR3 is TGCAGCGCCGCGGACAGAAGCTCCTACGAGCAGTACTTC.

V is TRBV5-1 and J is TRBJ1-4, with 7 bases that match TRBD1. Germline values: CDR1 SGHRS, CDR2 YFSETQ. The CDR3 totals 15 residues. Unmatched junction bases numbered 3, after V lost 0 bases and J lost 4 bases. CDR3 nucleotide sequence: TGCGCCAGCAGCTTGGAGACAGGGATTAATGAAAAACTGTTTTTT. Its translation is CASSLETGINEKLFF.

This clone was recorded a few times. This chain joins TRBV9 and TRBJ1-5; D call uncertain. This CDR3 is built from 13 residues. V was shortened by 5 bases and J by 5 bases, with 11 bases between the two germline ends. Germline V gene data show CDR1 as SGDLS and CDR2 as YYNGEE. CDR3 coding DNA: TGTGCCAGCAGTCTGGCGGGCTATCAGCCCCAGCATTTT. Protein sequence: CASSLAGYQPQHF.

The chain links TRBV20-1 to TRBJ2-5, with D unresolved. Deletions cut 2 bases from V and 4 bases from J, with 5 bases between. The CDR3 runs 11 residues. Germline V CDR1 and CDR2: DFQATT, SNEGSKA (reference sequence). In DNA, the CDR3 is TGCAGTGCTAGACTGAGAGAGACCCAGTACTTC. Protein: CSARLRETQYF.

The rearrangement uses TRBV15 and TRBJ2-1, with 9 bases fitting TRBD1. CDR1 and CDR2 (germline): LNHNV, YYDKDF (reference sequence). The ends lost 5 bases at V and 5 bases at J; junction bases unmatched: 7. CDR3 length equals 15 residues. CDR3 coding DNA: TGTGCCACCAGCCCCCGGACAGGGGTCCACAATGAGCAGTTCTTC. This encodes CATSPRTGVHNEQFF.